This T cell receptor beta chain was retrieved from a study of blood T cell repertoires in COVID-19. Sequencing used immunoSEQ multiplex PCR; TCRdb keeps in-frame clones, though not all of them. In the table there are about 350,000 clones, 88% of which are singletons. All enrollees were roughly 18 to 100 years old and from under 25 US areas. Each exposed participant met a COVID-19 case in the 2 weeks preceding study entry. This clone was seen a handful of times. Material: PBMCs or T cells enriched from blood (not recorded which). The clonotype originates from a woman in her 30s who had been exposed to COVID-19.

The CDR3 DNA sequence: TGTGCCAGCAGGGCACAGGGGAGGAGTTTGAATGGCTACACCTTC. It specifies CASRAQGRSLNGYTF. The chain combines TRBV6-5 with TRBJ1-2; the match to TRBD1 covers 7 bases. The CDR3 runs 15 residues. The germline CDR1 and CDR2 sequences are MNHEY and SVGAGI. The trim removed 6 bases at V and 6 bases at J, leaving 13 bases unmatched.